The entry below gives a single T cell receptor beta chain sequence along with its context. This clonotype showed up many times. The antigen it recognizes is unknown. One end of the junction is discordant with germline, which a read error may explain. Library generation was performed with multiplex PCR. The sequencer was an Illumina HiSeq 4000. iRepertoire HTBI primers and Arm-PCR amplification of CDR3 regions were used to construct TCR beta libraries. Gel purification was performed on PCR products prior to sequencing. On the study's bioinformatics: Gene usage analysis of CDR3 amino acid clonotypes used the roughly 60 TRBV and 14 to 15 TRBJ segments found across samples. Filtered high-quality paired reads were merged into contigs using COPE and FqMerger. BLAST was used to align contigs to IMGT TRBV, TRBD and TRBJ reference genes, with CDR3 defined following IMGT. Highly expanded clones were defined as clonotypes with a frequency above 0.1%. Shannon entropy served as the measure of repertoire diversity, while the Gini coefficient captured V-J evenness. Clonotypes shared by more than one individual were considered public. Starting from the raw public reads, TCRdb applied fastp trimming at Q25, assembled clones with MiXCR and retained in-frame beta chains. Records with the same CDR3 protein are collapsed into one entry carrying the most frequent genes and DNA. TCRdb's processing, not the authors', yielded these V and J calls. For this sample the table gives approximately 460,000 distinct CDR3 sequences, of which 16% were detected only once. About 10% of the sample comes from the top ten.

The sample is drawn from a study of regulatory T cells in long-lasting Graves disease (dated by TCRdb to about 2021). Regarding the study in general: In the newly diagnosed Graves' disease group, patients had been taking antithyroid drugs for less than 3 months. This study used TCR sequencing and RNA sequencing of peripheral blood to compare persistent Graves' disease patients against newly diagnosed Graves' disease patients. The study took place in China and was registered as a clinical trial. TCR sequencing covered around 13 persistent and approximately 20 newly diagnosed Graves' disease patients, some 35 samples in total.

Study-level results and caveats: Compared with newly diagnosed patients, persistent Graves' disease patients had lower TCR Shannon entropy and fewer highly expanded clones, which suggests clonal expansion. The small sample size was acknowledged by the authors as a limitation that may reduce accuracy. Peripheral blood alone was examined, since thyroid tissue, which constituted the primary lesion, could not be accessed. Patients with persistent disease shared more public clonotypes (under 3,000) than newly diagnosed patients did (more than 900). Sequencing and analysis were restricted to the TCR beta chain.

The time point label of this sample denotes: newly diagnosed GD, antithyroid drugs for less than 3 months. For both TCR sequencing and RNA sequencing, RNA was extracted from PBMCs in TRIzol. The diagnosis of Graves' disease was made according to American Thyroid Association guidelines. Patients were recruited from an endocrinology department in Xi'an, China. From each patient, roughly 9 milliliters of peripheral blood was collected into an EDTA anticoagulant tube. Ficoll Paque Plus density gradient separation was used to isolate PBMCs, and no further T cell sorting was done. RNA quality was checked with an Agilent 2100 Bioanalyzer and agarose gel, and concentration with a NanoDrop 2000. These data also featured in a second study, about T cells in Graves' hyperthyroidism and ophthalmopathy. As that second study puts it: Stable Graves' hyperthyroidism was defined as no progression to ophthalmopathy during 18 months of follow-up. Hyperthyroidism patients were newly diagnosed, with disease duration under 2 months, and aged 18 to 65 years. Patients with uncontrolled infections, other autoimmune diseases, pregnancy or lactation were excluded. Diagnoses were established on the basis of clinical symptoms, serum thyroxine and TRAb, thyroid ultrasound, and orbital computed tomography. The first round of RT-PCR for the TCR CDR3 was performed with the HTBI primer set and the Qiagen OneStep RT-PCR kit. Most expanded thyroid clonotypes (frequency above 0.001) were also found in blood, which suggests that blood repertoires may mirror thyroid immune responses. In cross-validation, a model built on a 13 V-J signature told ophthalmopathy apart from stable hyperthyroidism with approximately 90% sensitivity and about 81% specificity, and in testing the same model reached 80%/75%. During validation, the model predicted progression to ophthalmopathy a median of roughly 7.1 months ahead of onset, with more than 60% sensitivity and under 85% specificity. A discovery cohort of about a hundred patients, 43 with Graves' ophthalmopathy and 57 with stable Graves' hyperthyroidism, was used to find distinguishing TCR V-J signatures. Prospective prediction of ophthalmopathy was tested in an independent validation cohort of approximately 18 hyperthyroidism patients and roughly 16 patients who later progressed to ophthalmopathy. The 85 to 100 discovery patients were randomly split 7:3 into training and test sets. The study also compared thyroid tissue and blood T-cell repertoires from more than five Graves' hyperthyroidism patients. Following sampling, methimazole starting at 30 mg daily was given to hyperthyroidism patients, and high-dose intravenous methylprednisolone was given to ophthalmopathy patients. Libraries were constructed in a second round of multiplex PCR, after which size selection and purification were performed. Paired-end sequencing of the libraries was performed with 100 bp reads on an Illumina HiSeq2000. SOAPnuke was used to process the raw data, removing reads that contained adapters or uncalled bases, had a mean Phred below 15, or lacked an exact match to the constant primer or identifier. COPE v1.2.5 was used to merge high-quality paired reads, and clonotypes were defined as unique nucleotide sequences. MiTCR v1.1 was used to align the clonotypes against IMGT TRBV, TRBD and TRBJ reference segments. Only V-J combinations with frequency above 0.0001, covering 99.2% of repertoires, were analysed. The TCS score was defined as the ratio of F50 (clonal expansion) to E x V (chaos), calculated using BLOSUM62-based TCRdist between CDR3 peptides within each V-J. Welch's t-statistics and random forest reduced 450 to 600 V-J features to some 14, which were used in a naive Bayes classifier (R e1071). Sample size was not statistically predetermined, and investigators were not blinded to group allocation. The paper reports TCR Vbeta CDR3 sequencing of approximately 130 peripheral blood samples: 43 ophthalmopathy, approximately 74 hyperthyroidism and 17 progressor patients.

This sequence was found in a woman under 40 with Graves disease. Donor details come from another sample of the same person, matched by shared clones. Sequenced material: peripheral blood mononuclear cells (PBMCs), taken at new diagnosis, from a patient treated with antithyroid drugs.

The encoded CDR3 is CASSQGYPGEQFF. The DNA sequence is TGTGCCAGTAGCCAAGGGTACCCAGGGGAACAGTTCTTC. Recombination joined TRBV3-1 with TRBJ2-1; tentative D gene TRBD1, with 6 bases matching. Reading the germline V gene (reference sequence) gives CDR1 LGHDT and CDR2 YNNKEL. Measured from the cysteine to the phenylalanine, the CDR3 is 13 residues long. The only DNA kept is the CDR3, 39 bases in frame from the first base.